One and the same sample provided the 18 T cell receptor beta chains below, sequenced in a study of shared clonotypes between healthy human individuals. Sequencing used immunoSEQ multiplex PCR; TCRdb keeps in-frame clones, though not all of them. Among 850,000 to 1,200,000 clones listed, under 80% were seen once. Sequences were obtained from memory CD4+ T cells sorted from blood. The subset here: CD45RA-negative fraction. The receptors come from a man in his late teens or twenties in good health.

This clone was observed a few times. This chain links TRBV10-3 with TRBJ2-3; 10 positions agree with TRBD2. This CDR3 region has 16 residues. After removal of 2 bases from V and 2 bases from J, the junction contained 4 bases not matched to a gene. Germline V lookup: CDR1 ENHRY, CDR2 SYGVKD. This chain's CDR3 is CAISEGSGGATDTQYF. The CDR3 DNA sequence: TGTGCCATCAGTGAGGGGAGCGGGGGGGCCACAGATACGCAGTATTTT.

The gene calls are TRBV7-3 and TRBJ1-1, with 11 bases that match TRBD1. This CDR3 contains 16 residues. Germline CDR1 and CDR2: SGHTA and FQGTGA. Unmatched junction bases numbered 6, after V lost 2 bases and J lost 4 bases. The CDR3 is CASSLHGQGAGTEAFF. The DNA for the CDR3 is TGTGCCAGCAGCTTACACGGACAGGGGGCGGGCACTGAAGCTTTCTTT.

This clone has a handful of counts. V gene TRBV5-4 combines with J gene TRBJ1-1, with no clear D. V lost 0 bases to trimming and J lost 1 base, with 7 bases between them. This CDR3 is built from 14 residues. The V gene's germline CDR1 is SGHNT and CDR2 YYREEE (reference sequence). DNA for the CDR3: TGTGCCAGCAGCTTGGATCAGAGGAACACTGAAGCTTTCTTT. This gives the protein CASSLDQRNTEAFF.

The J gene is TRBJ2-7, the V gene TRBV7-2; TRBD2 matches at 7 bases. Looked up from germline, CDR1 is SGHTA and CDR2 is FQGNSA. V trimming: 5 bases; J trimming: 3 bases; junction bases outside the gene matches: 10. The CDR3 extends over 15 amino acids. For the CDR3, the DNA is TGTGCCAGCAGCCCCTCTGGAGCGGGGTTCTACGAGCAGTACTTC. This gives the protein CASSPSGAGFYEQYF.

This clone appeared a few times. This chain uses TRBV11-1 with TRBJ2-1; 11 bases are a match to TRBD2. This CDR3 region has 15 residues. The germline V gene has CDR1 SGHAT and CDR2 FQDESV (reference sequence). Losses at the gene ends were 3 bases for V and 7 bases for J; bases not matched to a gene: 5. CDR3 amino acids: CASSFSGGASNEQFF. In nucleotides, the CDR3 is TGTGCCAGCAGCTTTAGCGGGGGGGCGTCGAATGAGCAGTTCTTC.

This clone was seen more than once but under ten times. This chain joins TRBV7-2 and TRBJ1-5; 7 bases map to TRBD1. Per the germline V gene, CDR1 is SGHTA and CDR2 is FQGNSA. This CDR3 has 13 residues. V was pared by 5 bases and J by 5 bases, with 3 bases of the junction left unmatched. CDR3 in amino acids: CASSQTGHQPQHF. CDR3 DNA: TGTGCCAGCAGCCAGACAGGGCATCAGCCCCAGCATTTT.

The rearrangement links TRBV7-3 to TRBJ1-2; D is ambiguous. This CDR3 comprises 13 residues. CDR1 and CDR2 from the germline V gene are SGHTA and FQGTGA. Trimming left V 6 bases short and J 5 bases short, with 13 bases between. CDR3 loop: CASSLGYQYGYTF. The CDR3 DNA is TGTGCCAGCAGTTTGGGGTACCAATATGGCTACACCTTC. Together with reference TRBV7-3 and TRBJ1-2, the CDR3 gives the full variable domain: GAGVSQTPSNKVTEKGKYVELRCDPISGHTALYWYRQSLGQGPEFLIYFQGTGAADDSGLPNDRFFAVRPEGSVSTLKIQRTERGDSAVYLCASSLGYQYGYTFGSGTRLTVV.

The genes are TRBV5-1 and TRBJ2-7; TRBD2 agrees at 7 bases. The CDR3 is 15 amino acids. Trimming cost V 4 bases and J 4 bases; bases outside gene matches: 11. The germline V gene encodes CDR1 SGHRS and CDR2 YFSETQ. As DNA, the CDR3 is TGCGCCAGCAGCCCTCCTTGGGCGGGAGTATACGAGCAGTACTTC. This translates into CASSPPWAGVYEQYF. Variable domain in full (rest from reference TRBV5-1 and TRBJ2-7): KAGVTQTPRYLIKTRGQQVTLSCSPISGHRSVSWYQQTPGQGLQFLFEYFSETQRNKGNFPGRFSGRQFSNSRSEMNVSTLELGDSALYLCASSPPWAGVYEQYFGPGTRLTVT.

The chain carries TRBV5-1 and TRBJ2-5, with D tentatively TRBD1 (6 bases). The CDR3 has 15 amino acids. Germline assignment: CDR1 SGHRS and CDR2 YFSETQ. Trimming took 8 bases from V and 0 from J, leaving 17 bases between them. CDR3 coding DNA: TGCGCCAGTAGGGACCAAGGACAGAACCAAGAGACCCAGTACTTC. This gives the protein CASRDQGQNQETQYF.

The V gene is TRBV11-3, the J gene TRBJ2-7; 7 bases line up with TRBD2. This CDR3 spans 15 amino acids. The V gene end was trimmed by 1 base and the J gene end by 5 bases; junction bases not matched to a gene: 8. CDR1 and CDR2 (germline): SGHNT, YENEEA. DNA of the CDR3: TGTGCCAGCAGCTTAGGAGGCGGGGGAATCGACGAGCAGTACTTC. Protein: CASSLGGGGIDEQYF.

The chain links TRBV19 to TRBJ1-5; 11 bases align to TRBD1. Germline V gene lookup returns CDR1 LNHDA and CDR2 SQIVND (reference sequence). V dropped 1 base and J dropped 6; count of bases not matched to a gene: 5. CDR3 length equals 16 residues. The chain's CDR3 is CASSIGTGGAGQPQHF. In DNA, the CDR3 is TGTGCCAGTAGTATAGGGACAGGGGGCGCAGGTCAGCCCCAGCATTTT.

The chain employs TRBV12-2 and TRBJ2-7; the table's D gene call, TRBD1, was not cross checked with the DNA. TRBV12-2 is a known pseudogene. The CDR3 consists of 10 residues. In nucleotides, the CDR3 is TGTACTTACCAGGGTCCCGAGCAGTACTTC. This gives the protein CTYQGPEQYF.

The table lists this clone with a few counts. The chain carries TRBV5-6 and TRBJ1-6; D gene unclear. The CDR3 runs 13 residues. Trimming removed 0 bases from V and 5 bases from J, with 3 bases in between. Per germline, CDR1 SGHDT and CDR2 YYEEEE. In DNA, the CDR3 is TGTGCCAGCAGCTTGGAGCATAATTCACCCCTCCACTTT. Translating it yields CASSLEHNSPLHF.

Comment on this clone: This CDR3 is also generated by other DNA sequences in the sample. For the CDR3, the DNA is TGCGCCAGCAGCTTTGGGTTTAATTCACCCCTCCACTTT. Its protein is CASSFGFNSPLHF. V usage is TRBV5-1 and J usage is TRBJ1-6; D uncertain. V was clipped by 2 bases and J by 6 bases, with 6 bases between them. Germline V lookup: CDR1 SGHRS, CDR2 YFSETQ. CDR3 size: 13 residues.

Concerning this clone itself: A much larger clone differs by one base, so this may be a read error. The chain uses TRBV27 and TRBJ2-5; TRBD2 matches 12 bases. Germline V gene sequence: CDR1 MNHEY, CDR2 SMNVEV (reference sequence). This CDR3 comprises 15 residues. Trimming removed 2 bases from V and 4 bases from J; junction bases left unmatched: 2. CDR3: CASSLTSGGPETQYF. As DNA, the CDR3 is TGTGCCAGCAGTTTAACTAGCGGGGGGCCAGAGACCCAGTACTTC.

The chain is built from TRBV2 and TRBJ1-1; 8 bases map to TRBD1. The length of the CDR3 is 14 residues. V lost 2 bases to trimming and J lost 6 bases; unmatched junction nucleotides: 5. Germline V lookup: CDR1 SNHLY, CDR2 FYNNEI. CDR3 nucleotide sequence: TGTGCCAGCAGTGAAACAGGGGGATTCGCTGAAGCTTTCTTT. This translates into CASSETGGFAEAFF.

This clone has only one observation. The CDR3 loop is CASRSPGLATDTQYF. The CDR3 DNA reads as TGCGCCAGCAGGTCACCGGGACTAGCAACAGATACGCAGTATTTT. The chain is built from TRBV5-1 and TRBJ2-3; 9 bases fit TRBD2. In germline, CDR1 is SGHRS, CDR2 YFSETQ. Unmatched junction bases numbered 7, after V lost 5 bases and J lost 3 bases. The CDR3 runs 15 residues.

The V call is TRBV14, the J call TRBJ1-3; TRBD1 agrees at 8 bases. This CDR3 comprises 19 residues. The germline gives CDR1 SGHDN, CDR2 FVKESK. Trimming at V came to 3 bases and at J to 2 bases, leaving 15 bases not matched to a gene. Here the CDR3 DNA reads TGTGCCAGCAGCCACCTAGCATTCCAGGGGGCACGCCCTGGAAACACCATATATTTT. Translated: CASSHLAFQGARPGNTIYF. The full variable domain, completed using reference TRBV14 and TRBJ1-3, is EAGVTQFPSHSVIEKGQTVTLRCDPISGHDNLYWYRRVMGKEIKFLLHFVKESKQDESGMPNNRFLAERTGGTYSTLKVQPAELEDSGVYFCASSHLAFQGARPGNTIYFGEGSWLTVV.